The clone carrying this T cell receptor beta chain has only a few counts. No antigen is known for it. CDR1 is KGHDR, CDR2 SFDVKD, per germline. After removal of 2 bases from V and 4 bases from J, the junction contained 5 bases not matched to a gene. This CDR3 is 17 amino acids long. The record originates from a study of T cell repertoires in cytomegalovirus infection. In TCRdb, the reads were re-called with MiXCR into one record per CDR3 protein. Here the sample spans over 250,000 distinct CDR3 sequences, 22% being singletons. This sequence joins TRBV24-1 and TRBJ2-2, with 11 positions matching TRBD2. This TCR derives from a human donor in good health (CMV status not recorded). Some clones in this sample may be carry-over from other donors' samples. Sequences were derived from cultured PBMCs, sampled from culture after CMV antigen stimulation. The CDR3 bases are TGTGCCACCAGTGATTCTCGACTAGCGGGACCCACCGGGGAGCTGTTTTTT. It codes for CATSDSRLAGPTGELFF.